The 16 T cell receptor beta chains below were found in one sample sequenced in a study of radiotherapy plus CTLA-4 blockade in lung cancer (dated by TCRdb to 2016 to 2019). The library was generated by the immunoSEQ multiplex PCR assay. TCRdb carries this immuneACCESS record with in-frame sequences only. Its versions omit some clonotypes, under half of them owing to an unresolved V gene in the studies checked, with the rest unexplained. Recorded for this sample are 40,000 to 45,000 clones; roughly 70% of them occurred a single time. Of the sample, roughly 10% falls within the top ten clones. Sequencing used peripheral blood, obtained from a patient treated with radiotherapy plus ipilimumab. These receptors came from a human donor with non-small cell lung cancer who had stable disease on radiotherapy plus ipilimumab.

This clone turned up a few times. The sample contains more than one DNA sequence encoding this CDR3. The chain is built from TRBV2 and TRBJ1-2; 8 positions match TRBD1. The CDR3 has 13 residues. Trimming cost V 4 bases and J 5 bases; bases outside gene matches: 3. The germline gives CDR1 SNHLY, CDR2 FYNNEI. As DNA, the CDR3 is TGTGCCAGCAGTGGAAGGACAGGGTATGGCTACACCTTC. Translating it yields CASSGRTGYGYTF.

This clone was counted a few times. This rearrangement joins TRBV5-1 to TRBJ2-2; 12 positions agree with TRBD2. After removal of 2 bases from V and 4 bases from J, the junction contained 3 bases not matched to a gene. The CDR3 consists of 16 residues. Per the germline V gene, CDR1 is SGHRS and CDR2 is YFSETQ. For the CDR3, the DNA is TGCGCCAGCAGCTTCACTAGCGGGGGGACCACCGGGGAGCTGTTTTTT. As protein: CASSFTSGGTTGELFF. Variable domain in full (rest from reference TRBV5-1 and TRBJ2-2): KAGVTQTPRYLIKTRGQQVTLSCSPISGHRSVSWYQQTPGQGLQFLFEYFSETQRNKGNFPGRFSGRQFSNSRSEMNVSTLELGDSALYLCASSFTSGGTTGELFFGEGSRLTVL.

The sample holds a few counts of this clone. CDR3 DNA sequence: TGTGCCAGTTCGCAGGGGGCAACTGAAGCTTTCTTT. As protein: CASSQGATEAFF. This sequence joins TRBV27 and TRBJ1-1; 8 nucleotides match TRBD1. The CDR3 is made up of 12 amino acids. Germline V lookup: CDR1 MNHEY, CDR2 SMNVEV (reference sequence). Trimming removed 9 bases from V and 5 bases from J; junction bases left unmatched: 5.

This clone was observed once. This chain connects TRBV5-1 to TRBJ2-1, with 10 bases identical to TRBD1. Germline V CDR1 and CDR2: SGHRS, YFSETQ. V shed 0 bases, J shed 8 bases, and the junction held 5 bases outside the gene matches. The CDR3 sequence is 15 residues long. CDR3 residues: CASSLGQGARDEQFF. CDR3 sequence (DNA): TGCGCCAGCAGCTTGGGACAGGGGGCGCGGGATGAGCAGTTCTTC.

The gene calls are TRBV5-6 and TRBJ2-7; 10 nucleotides line up with TRBD1. The V and J ends lost 6 bases and 1 base, in that order; junction bases with no gene match: 7. Germline V CDR1 and CDR2: SGHDT, YYEEEE. The CDR3 length is 15 residues. The CDR3 loop is CASTPLGQGSYEQYF. In DNA form, the CDR3 reads TGTGCCAGCACCCCTTTGGGACAGGGGTCCTACGAGCAGTACTTC.

This chain links TRBV6-5 with TRBJ1-5; D is perhaps TRBD1 (5 bases). The CDR3 runs to 15 residues. Trimming took 6 bases from V and 5 from J, leaving 17 bases between them. Germline values: CDR1 MNHEY, CDR2 SVGAGI. The CDR3 is CASSQMGLGDQPQHF. As DNA, the CDR3 is TGTGCCAGCAGCCAAATGGGACTTGGTGATCAGCCCCAGCATTTT.

This clone was observed a few times. The chain links TRBV10-3 to TRBJ2-5; TRBD1 agrees at 8 bases. Germline CDR1 ENHRY, CDR2 SYGVKD. The CDR3 runs to 14 residues. V gave up 3 bases and J gave up 4 bases; unmatched junction bases: 4. The CDR3 loop reads CAISDGQGRETQYF. CDR3 in DNA: TGTGCCATCAGTGACGGACAGGGAAGAGAGACCCAGTACTTC.

V usage is TRBV5-4 and J usage is TRBJ1-1; D gene ambiguous. V was clipped by 2 bases and J by 2 bases, with 7 bases between them. Germline V gene data show CDR1 as SGHNT and CDR2 as YYREEE (reference sequence). This CDR3 has 13 residues. The CDR3 spells CASSLDINTEAFF. The CDR3 DNA sequence: TGTGCCAGCAGCTTAGACATCAACACTGAAGCTTTCTTT. The full variable domain, rest sourced from reference TRBV5-4 and TRBJ1-1, is ETGVTQSPTHLIKTRGQQVTLRCSSQSGHNTVSWYQQALGQGPQFIFQYYREEENGRGNFPPRFSGLQFPNYSSELNVNALELDDSALYLCASSLDINTEAFFGQGTRLTVV.

This clone has only a few counts. V and J are TRBV6-6 and TRBJ1-2, with TRBD1 as a possible D gene (5 bases). Trimming stripped 6 bases from V and 0 bases from J, with 14 bases between. CDR1 is MNHNY, CDR2 SVGAGI, per germline (reference sequence). CDR3 length: 15 residues. The DNA of the CDR3 is TGTGCCAGCAGCCATGACAGCAACCCTAACTATGGCTACACCTTC. It encodes CASSHDSNPNYGYTF.

The V and J genes are TRBV30 and TRBJ1-2; unclear D gene. V lost 0 bases and J 5 bases, leaving 13 bases between the germline ends. In germline, CDR1 is GTSNPN, CDR2 SVGIG (reference sequence). The CDR3 has 14 residues. For the CDR3, the DNA is TGTGCCTGGAGTGTATACGACGGAGTGTATGGCTACACCTTC. This codes for CAWSVYDGVYGYTF.

A few counts support this clone. This rearrangement joins TRBV29-1 to TRBJ1-5; 8 bases map to TRBD1. With 5 bases clipped from V and 4 bases from J, the junction kept 7 bases outside the gene matches. Looked up from germline, CDR1 is SQVTM and CDR2 is ANQGSEA. The CDR3 is 14 residues long. CDR3 residues: CSVLQGGTNQPQHF. The CDR3 nucleotides are TGCAGCGTTCTACAGGGGGGAACGAATCAGCCCCAGCATTTT. The entire variable domain, with the rest obtained from reference TRBV29-1 and TRBJ1-5, is as follows: SAVISQKPSRDICQRGTSLTIQCQVDSQVTMMFWYRQQPGQSLTLIATANQGSEATYESGFVIDKFPISRPNLTFSTLTVSNMSPEDSSIYLCSVLQGGTNQPQHFGDGTRLSIL.

This clone was detected once. The rearrangement uses TRBV27 and TRBJ2-6; the match to TRBD1 covers 7 bases. Germline values: CDR1 MNHEY, CDR2 SMNVEV (reference sequence). CDR3 length equals 15 residues. V was pared by 4 bases and J by 2 bases, with 2 bases of the junction left unmatched. In DNA, the CDR3 is TGTGCCAGCAGTTCAGGGACAGCTGGGGCCAACGTCCTGACTTTC. Protein sequence: CASSSGTAGANVLTF. Drawing the rest from reference TRBV27 and TRBJ2-6, the complete variable domain is EAQVTQNPRYLITVTGKKLTVTCSQNMNHEYMSWYRQDPGLGLRQIYYSMNVEVTDKGDVPEGYKVSRKEKRNFPLILESPSPNQTSLYFCASSSGTAGANVLTFGAGSRLTVL.

The V gene is TRBV11-3, the J gene TRBJ2-2; the match to TRBD2 covers 10 bases. V was clipped by 1 base and J by 8 bases; unmatched bases: 16. From germline, CDR1 is SGHNT and CDR2 YENEEA. The CDR3 runs 19 residues. As DNA, the CDR3 is TGTGCCAGCAGCTTAGGACGGTTTAAGAGCGGGGGGGCCGGAGGGGAGCTGTTTTTT. Amino acids: CASSLGRFKSGGAGGELFF.

V is TRBV11-1 and J is TRBJ2-3; D possibly corresponds to TRBD1 (5 bases). Trimming took off 1 base at V and 0 bases at J, with 11 bases between the two ends. Germline values: CDR1 SGHAT, CDR2 FQDESV (reference sequence). There are 16 residues in the CDR3. In DNA, the CDR3 is TGTGCCAGCAGCTTAGATGGACACACGAGCACAGATACGCAGTATTTT. Protein sequence: CASSLDGHTSTDTQYF.

The chain is built from TRBV4-3 and TRBJ1-1, with 7 bases that match TRBD1. Per germline, CDR1 LGHNA and CDR2 YSLEER. V was pared by 1 base and J by 6 bases, with 11 bases of the junction left unmatched. CDR3 length: 16 amino acids. CDR3 amino acids: CASSQALTGRRAEAFF. The CDR3 DNA reads as TGCGCCAGCAGCCAAGCTTTGACAGGGCGAAGGGCTGAAGCTTTCTTT.

The chain recombines TRBV7-2 with TRBJ2-5; D is ambiguous. Trimming cost V 4 bases and J 1 base, with 16 bases left between them. This CDR3 region has 16 residues. Germline values: CDR1 SGHTA, CDR2 FQGNSA. The CDR3 loop is CASSSKITLGQETQYF. The CDR3 DNA reads TGTGCCAGCAGCTCTAAAATCACTCTAGGCCAAGAGACCCAGTACTTC.